This passage covers 18 T cell receptor beta chains from one sample sequenced in a study of cytomegalovirus exposure and HLA in healthy donors. With 60 Vbeta and 13 Jbeta primers, the PCR was carried out. Profiled with immunoSEQ multiplex PCR; TCRdb holds only in-frame clones, not every one. This sample has about 160,000 clones; roughly four fifths occur once, and the top ten carry roughly 2%. Sequencing used PBMCs. These receptors all stem from a woman younger than 35 in good health and CMV-seronegative.

The rearrangement links TRBV28 to TRBJ2-4, with TRBD2 matching over 7 bases. Germline CDR1 MDHEN, CDR2 SYDVKM. V shed 3 bases, J shed 8 bases, and the junction held 4 bases outside the gene matches. This CDR3 is built from 13 residues. CDR3 sequence: CASSLGGVHIQYF. Written as DNA, the CDR3 is TGTGCCAGCAGTTTGGGGGGGGTACACATTCAGTACTTC.

The chain carries TRBV6-1 and TRBJ1-2, with 9 bases identical to TRBD1. V shed 6 bases, J shed 8 bases, and the junction held 13 bases outside the gene matches. The CDR3 extends over 15 amino acids. The germline CDR1 and CDR2 sequences are MNHNS and SASEGT. CDR3 in DNA: TGTGCCAGCAGCGATCCCGGGACAGGGAATGACGGCTACACCTTC. It yields the protein CASSDPGTGNDGYTF.

The V call is TRBV7-2, the J call TRBJ2-1; tentative D call: TRBD2 (6 bases). The germline CDR1 and CDR2 sequences are SGHTA and FQGNSA. CDR3 length: 14 amino acids. Trimming took 5 bases from V and 5 from J, leaving 13 bases between them. The CDR3 coding sequence is TGTGCCAGCAGCCCCCGGGGGACCAACAATGAGCAGTTCTTC. Its translation is CASSPRGTNNEQFF. The variable domain in full, completed from reference TRBV7-2 and TRBJ2-1, reads GAGVSQSPSNKVTEKGKDVELRCDPISGHTALYWYRQSLGQGLEFLIYFQGNSAPDKSGLPSDRFSAERTGGSVSTLTIQRTQQEDSAVYLCASSPRGTNNEQFFGPGTRLTVL.

In DNA, the CDR3 is TGTGCCAGCAGCGCAGACAGGGCCGATCAGCCCCAGCATTTT. Translation gives CASSADRADQPQHF. The chain combines TRBV5-4 with TRBJ1-5; 7 bases fit TRBD1. The junction had 6 bases not matched to a gene; V was cut back by 4 bases and J by 5 bases. CDR3 size: 14 residues. Germline V lookup: CDR1 SGHNT, CDR2 YYREEE (reference sequence).

The chain recombines TRBV5-1 with TRBJ2-3; 9 bases match TRBD2. Trimming cost V 0 bases and J 0 bases; bases outside gene matches: 8. The germline gives CDR1 SGHRS, CDR2 YFSETQ. The CDR3 has 18 residues. The CDR3 DNA sequence: TGCGCCAGCAGCTTGGGTCTAGCGGGGATTGCTAGCACAGATACGCAGTATTTT. Its translation: CASSLGLAGIASTDTQYF.

V gene TRBV5-4 combines with J gene TRBJ1-6; D unclear. Germline CDR1 SGHNT, CDR2 YYREEE (reference sequence). The CDR3 runs 15 residues. The ends were cut back, 0 bases at V and 7 bases at J, with 11 bases in the middle. The CDR3 spells CASSLAAQANSPLHF. For the CDR3, the DNA is TGTGCCAGCAGCTTGGCCGCGCAGGCCAATTCACCCCTCCACTTT.

This clone was counted once. V is TRBV19 and J is TRBJ1-1, with 8 bases fitting TRBD1. The J segment lost 6 bases and the V segment lost 6 bases, leaving 12 bases of the junction unmatched. This CDR3 comprises 15 residues. Germline V gives CDR1 LNHDA, CDR2 SQIVND (reference sequence). The CDR3 region has the DNA TGTGCCAGTAGCCTCTCCGGGACAGGCGACGCTGAAGCTTTCTTT. Protein sequence: CASSLSGTGDAEAFF. Variable domain in full (rest from reference TRBV19 and TRBJ1-1): DGGITQSPKYLFRKEGQNVTLSCEQNLNHDAMYWYRQDPGQGLRLIYYSQIVNDFQKGDIAEGYSVSREKKESFPLTVTSAQKNPTAFYLCASSLSGTGDAEAFFGQGTRLTVV.

The rearrangement links TRBV30 to TRBJ1-5, with TRBD1 as a possible D gene (5 bases). The CDR3 is 14 residues long. Trimming took 1 base from V and 4 from J, leaving 11 bases between them. Germline values: CDR1 GTSNPN, CDR2 SVGIG (reference sequence). The CDR3 protein is CAWSGTGGNQPQHF. The CDR3 DNA reads as TGTGCCTGGAGTGGAACAGGTGGAAATCAGCCCCAGCATTTT.

The CDR3 nucleotides read TGTGCCAGCAGCGTCGACTTGAACACTGAAGCTTTCTTT. The encoded protein is CASSVDLNTEAFF. This chain connects TRBV9 to TRBJ1-1; D unresolved. V was pared by 2 bases and J by 0 bases, with 5 bases between. This CDR3 has 13 residues. CDR1 and CDR2 from the germline V gene are SGDLS and YYNGEE.

The count of this clone is one. The rearrangement joins TRBV6-6 to TRBJ1-5; 9 bases agree with TRBD1. The trim removed 5 bases at V and 3 bases at J, leaving 8 bases unmatched. The CDR3 runs to 16 residues. Germline-derived CDR1 and CDR2 are MNHNY and SVGAGI (reference sequence). The CDR3 region has the DNA TGTGCCAGCAGTCCCCCGGGACAGGGAGCCAATCAGCCCCAGCATTTT. Residues: CASSPPGQGANQPQHF.

This sequence joins TRBV6-1 and TRBJ1-5, with D hard to call. Germline V CDR1 and CDR2: MNHNS, SASEGT. The CDR3 length is 13 residues. Trimming removed 5 bases at V and 7 bases at J, with 12 bases between. Here the CDR3 DNA reads TGTGCCAGCAGTCTCATTACGGGGCAGCCCCAGCATTTT. It translates to CASSLITGQPQHF.

The chain carries TRBV2 and TRBJ2-1; the match to TRBD2 covers 13 bases. V trimming: 6 bases; J trimming: 3 bases; junction bases outside the gene matches: 5. Germline CDR1 and CDR2: SNHLY and FYNNEI. The CDR3 loop spans 16 amino acids. The CDR3 protein is CASSSTSGGYYNEQFF. CDR3 in DNA: TGTGCCAGCAGCTCGACTAGCGGGGGGTACTACAATGAGCAGTTCTTC.

The rearrangement links TRBV6-6 to TRBJ2-5, with 7 bases that match TRBD2. V gave up 6 bases and J gave up 5 bases; unmatched junction bases: 12. The CDR3 spans 15 residues. Germline V gives CDR1 MNHNY, CDR2 SVGAGI (reference sequence). This CDR3 is CASRRMERGEETQYF. CDR3 coding DNA: TGTGCCAGCAGGAGGATGGAGCGGGGTGAGGAGACCCAGTACTTC.

The chain has TRBV6-6 and TRBJ1-1; 7 bases line up with TRBD1. Trimming removed 7 bases from V and 0 bases from J; junction bases left unmatched: 5. Germline V gene sequence: CDR1 MNHNY, CDR2 SVGAGI (reference sequence). CDR3 length: 14 amino acids. Here the CDR3 reads CASNRQGVNTEAFF. CDR3 in DNA: TGTGCCAGCAACCGACAGGGTGTGAACACTGAAGCTTTCTTT.

This chain links TRBV6-5 with TRBJ2-5; 7 nucleotides align to TRBD1. The CDR3 extends over 14 amino acids. Germline CDR1 is MNHEY and CDR2 is SVGAGI. The ends lost 5 bases at V and 3 bases at J; junction bases unmatched: 6. In DNA form, the CDR3 reads TGTGCCAGCAGTCTGGGACAGAACAAAGAGACCCAGTACTTC. This encodes CASSLGQNKETQYF.

V usage is TRBV28 and J usage is TRBJ2-3; 10 bases align to TRBD2. This CDR3 comprises 16 residues. Germline CDR1 and CDR2: MDHEN and SYDVKM. The V gene end was trimmed by 5 bases and the J gene end by 7 bases; junction bases not matched to a gene: 12. The CDR3 here is CASSLVAGGIGYTQYF. CDR3 DNA sequence: TGTGCCAGCAGTCTCGTAGCGGGAGGAATCGGGTATACGCAGTATTTT.

This clone showed up just a few times. The V gene is TRBV6-1, the J gene TRBJ2-3, with TRBD1 identical over 10 bases. The ends lost 2 bases at V and 7 bases at J; junction bases unmatched: 6. Germline CDR1 MNHNS, CDR2 SASEGT. The CDR3 totals 15 residues. In DNA form, the CDR3 reads TGTGCCAGCAGTGAATGGCGACAGGGGGCAAATACGCAGTATTTT. This encodes CASSEWRQGANTQYF.

This chain joins TRBV5-1 and TRBJ1-1, with 7 bases lining up with TRBD1. The CDR3 loop spans 17 amino acids. CDR1 SGHRS and CDR2 YFSETQ come from the germline V gene. Losses at the gene ends were 4 bases for V and 1 base for J; bases not matched to a gene: 13. For the CDR3, the DNA is TGCGCCAGCAGCAACAGGGGTGGTGTAGGTCCGAACACTGAAGCTTTCTTT. Translating it yields CASSNRGGVGPNTEAFF.